This T cell receptor (beta chain) comes out of a study of blood T cell repertoires in COVID-19. Study summary: Samples came from the United States, Italy and Spain, spanning acute and convalescent COVID-19. From T cells, B-cell-depleted T cells, or PBMCs came the material, which was cDNA or gDNA.

Libraries were prepared by immunoSEQ multiplex PCR; TCRdb keeps only in-frame clonotypes and omits some of them. The repertoire includes around 700,000 clones, just under 90% of them detected once, and over 0.2% sits in the top ten. This clone has a single count. Trimming stripped 6 bases from V and 3 bases from J, with 11 bases between. From germline, CDR1 is MNHEY and CDR2 SVGAGI. CDR3 length equals 13 residues. Sequenced: peripheral blood. This rearrangement joins TRBV6-5 to TRBJ1-1; D unclear. The TCR was taken from a woman under 30 with acute or convalescent COVID-19. CDR3: CASRGREHTEAFF. The CDR3 coding sequence is TGTGCCAGCAGAGGACGGGAGCACACTGAAGCTTTCTTT.